One and the same sample provided the 25 T cell receptor beta chains below, sequenced in a study of T-cell memory formation after mild COVID-19. TCRdb analysed the 5' RACE reads with MiXCR anew, one entry per CDR3 protein. This sample yields 580,000 or so distinct CDR3 sequences, of which roughly 17% are seen a single time; roughly 8.2% belongs to the top ten. The specimen was PBMCs or a T cell subset sorted from them (not recorded which). These receptors all stem from an adult woman who had mild COVID-19 (a few samples of this study predate the infection). Cell type and time point are not known.

The V call is TRBV4-3, the J call TRBJ1-1; no clear D. This CDR3 has 15 residues. In germline, CDR1 is LGHNA, CDR2 YSLEER. Trimming took off 0 bases at V and 1 base at J, with 9 bases between the two ends. The CDR3 here is CASSQDSAGNTEAFF. In nucleotides, the CDR3 is TGCGCCAGCAGCCAAGATTCGGCTGGGAACACTGAAGCTTTCTTT.

The rearrangement joins TRBV19 to TRBJ2-3; 12 nucleotides align to TRBD2. Germline CDR1 and CDR2: LNHDA and SQIVND (reference sequence). V gave up 6 bases and J gave up 4 bases; unmatched junction bases: 8. The CDR3 runs 16 residues. The CDR3 spells CASSLAGGPSADTQYF. As DNA, the CDR3 is TGTGCCAGTAGCCTAGCGGGAGGGCCTTCCGCAGATACGCAGTATTTT.

The CDR3 is CASSLPLQIYGYTF. The CDR3 DNA is TGTGCCAGCAGCTTACCCTTACAAATCTATGGCTACACCTTC. The rearrangement joins TRBV7-9 to TRBJ1-2; no reliable D call. Germline V gene sequence: CDR1 SEHNR, CDR2 FQNEAQ (reference sequence). This CDR3 spans 14 amino acids. V dropped 2 bases and J dropped 4 bases, with 11 bases sitting between them.

The rearrangement links TRBV7-2 to TRBJ2-7; TRBD1 agrees at 7 bases. This CDR3 has 15 amino acids. CDR1 is SGHTA, CDR2 FQGNSA, per germline. With 8 bases clipped from V and 0 bases from J, the junction kept 10 bases outside the gene matches. CDR3 amino acids: CASGPTGWPSYEQYF. The CDR3 DNA sequence: TGTGCCAGCGGGCCGACAGGGTGGCCCTCCTACGAGCAGTACTTC.

Only a few counts were recorded for this clonotype. The chain carries TRBV7-9 and TRBJ2-7, with D possibly TRBD2 on 6 matching bases. The CDR3 has 13 amino acids. Per the germline V gene, CDR1 is SEHNR and CDR2 is FQNEAQ (reference sequence). Trimming shortened V by 6 bases and J by 5 bases, and 14 bases separated the two germline ends. CDR3 residues: CASSLTGRDEQYF. As DNA, the CDR3 is TGTGCCAGCAGTCTCACCGGGAGAGACGAGCAGTACTTC.

The chain uses TRBV6-2 or TRBV6-3 and TRBJ2-7; D gene uncertain. The CDR3 contains 12 residues. Germline lookup yields CDR1 MNHEY and CDR2 SVGEGT. Between the trimmed V and J ends, which lost 6 bases and 7 bases, there was a span of 13 bases. CDR3: CASSHGLGEQYF. CDR3 DNA: TGTGCCAGCAGCCACGGCCTGGGGGAGCAGTACTTC.

Ten or more counts support this clonotype. The rearrangement uses TRBV19 and TRBJ2-5; 8 bases fit TRBD2. After removal of 3 bases from V and 2 bases from J, the junction contained 5 bases not matched to a gene. Germline CDR1 is LNHDA and CDR2 is SQIVND (reference sequence). This CDR3 is built from 15 residues. The CDR3 reads CASSMAAGEQETQYF. CDR3 coding DNA: TGTGCCAGTAGTATGGCAGCGGGAGAGCAAGAGACCCAGTACTTC.

This clonotype was detected ten times or more. The rearrangement uses TRBV5-1 and TRBJ2-3; 12 bases line up with TRBD2. The ends lost 4 bases at V and 5 bases at J; junction bases unmatched: 8. The CDR3 runs 16 residues. CDR1 and CDR2 (germline): SGHRS, YFSETQ. The CDR3 DNA reads TGCGCCAGCAGCACATCTAGCGGGGGGGCCAGAGATACGCAGTATTTT. Translating it yields CASSTSSGGARDTQYF.

This clonotype turned up a few times. This chain links TRBV11-3 with TRBJ2-5; D is possibly TRBD1 (6 bases). Trimming removed 5 bases from V and 1 base from J, with 14 bases in between. This CDR3 region has 15 residues. Germline values: CDR1 SGHNT, CDR2 YENEEA. CDR3 nucleotide sequence: TGTGCCAGCAGCGCACAGACAGGTTTCCAAGAGACCCAGTACTTC. Translating gives CASSAQTGFQETQYF.

The chain links TRBV6-2 or TRBV6-3 to TRBJ2-3; 14 bases map to TRBD2. The CDR3 has 17 amino acids. CDR1 is MNHEY, CDR2 SVGEGT, per germline. The junction had 6 bases not matched to a gene; V was cut back by 2 bases and J by 5 bases. The CDR3 region is CASSYPGLAGVVDTQYF. The CDR3 DNA sequence: TGTGCCAGCAGTTACCCGGGACTAGCGGGAGTTGTAGATACGCAGTATTTT.

This clonotype was counted between two and nine times. This chain joins TRBV20-1 and TRBJ2-7; D perhaps matches TRBD1 (6 bases). The CDR3 length is 16 residues. V lost 0 bases to trimming and J lost 3 bases, with 18 bases between them. Per germline, CDR1 DFQATT and CDR2 SNEGSKA (reference sequence). CDR3 nucleotides: TGCAGTGCTAGAGATCGGCGTGGAGGCAGGGGCTACGAGCAGTACTTC. This translates into CSARDRRGGRGYEQYF.

This clonotype was counted a few times. The chain employs TRBV6-6 and TRBJ2-2; 9 nucleotides align to TRBD1. CDR3 length: 16 residues. The germline V gene has CDR1 MNHNY and CDR2 SVGAGI (reference sequence). J was trimmed by 5 bases and V by 6 bases; bases with no gene match: 10. The CDR3 loop reads CASSSGQGWVTGELFF. CDR3 bases: TGTGCCAGCAGCAGCGGACAGGGGTGGGTGACCGGGGAGCTGTTTTTT.

V usage is TRBV7-8 and J usage is TRBJ1-1; TRBD1 is a possible D gene (5 bases). The ends were cut back, 4 bases at V and 2 bases at J, with 14 bases in the middle. This CDR3 is built from 15 residues. Germline CDR1 and CDR2: SGHVS and FQNEAQ. Here the CDR3 DNA reads TGTGCCAGCAGCTACAGGTCAGCGAGCAACACTGAAGCTTTCTTT. Translated, it gives CASSYRSASNTEAFF.

V gene TRBV29-1 combines with J gene TRBJ1-1; TRBD1 is a possible D gene (5 bases). Trimming removed 1 base at V and 6 bases at J, with 18 bases between. This CDR3 spans 15 amino acids. From germline, CDR1 is SQVTM and CDR2 ANQGSEA. The CDR3 DNA sequence: TGCAGCGTTGAAGGTCTGGGCAGGGTAAACGCTGAAGCTTTCTTT. Residues: CSVEGLGRVNAEAFF.

The rearrangement uses TRBV12-3 or TRBV12-4 and TRBJ1-1, with D perhaps matching TRBD1 (6 bases). V shed 6 bases and J shed 7 bases, with 15 bases lying between them. The CDR3 is 13 amino acids. The CDR3 is CASRLTGILEAFF. The CDR3 coding sequence is TGTGCCAGCAGACTCACAGGGATCCTTGAAGCTTTCTTT.

The gene calls are TRBV19 and TRBJ1-2; 7 positions agree with TRBD1. Per the germline V gene, CDR1 is LNHDA and CDR2 is SQIVND (reference sequence). With V trimmed by 4 bases and J by 8 bases, 4 bases remained unmatched. The CDR3 runs 12 residues. In nucleotides, the CDR3 is TGTGCCAGTAGTAGGACAGGTTCCGGCTACACCTTC. It specifies CASSRTGSGYTF.

A few counts support this clonotype. The J gene is TRBJ2-7, the V gene TRBV6-5; the match to TRBD1 covers 7 bases. Per the germline V gene, CDR1 is MNHEY and CDR2 is SVGAGI. J was trimmed by 6 bases and V by 0 bases; bases with no gene match: 11. This CDR3 has 16 amino acids. The CDR3 DNA is TGTGCCAGCAGTTACTCGATGAGACAGGGATTGTTCGAGCAGTACTTC. This sequence encodes CASSYSMRQGLFEQYF.

This sequence joins TRBV19 and TRBJ1-2, with TRBD1 matching 7 bases. The CDR3 covers 13 residues. V lost 9 bases and J lost 7; bases outside the gene matches: 11. In germline, CDR1 is LNHDA, CDR2 SQIVND (reference sequence). The CDR3 coding sequence is TGTGCCAGCCGGGACAGCCAGGGTCGTGGCTACACCTTC. Its translation: CASRDSQGRGYTF.

This clonotype was detected only a few times. The V call is TRBV6-2 or TRBV6-3, the J call TRBJ2-3; no reliable D call. This CDR3 has 17 residues. From germline, CDR1 is MNHEY and CDR2 SVGEGT. V was pared by 0 bases and J by 0 bases, with 13 bases between. The CDR3 loop is CASSYSLREDSTDTQYF. CDR3 nucleotides: TGTGCCAGCAGTTACTCGTTACGCGAGGATAGCACAGATACGCAGTATTTT.

This clonotype was seen more than once but under ten times. The rearrangement joins TRBV5-1 to TRBJ1-2; TRBD1 matches at 10 bases. This CDR3 has 14 amino acids. J was trimmed by 9 bases and V by 5 bases; bases with no gene match: 10. Germline lookup yields CDR1 SGHRS and CDR2 YFSETQ. CDR3 in amino acids: CASSPEGTGERYTF. The CDR3 DNA follows: TGCGCCAGCAGTCCGGAGGGGACAGGGGAGCGCTACACCTTC.

The chain employs TRBV24-1 and TRBJ2-1; D might be TRBD2 (6 bases). V shed 3 bases and J shed 5 bases, with 16 bases lying between them. Germline V gene lookup returns CDR1 KGHDR and CDR2 SFDVKD. The CDR3 is 16 amino acids. Here the CDR3 DNA reads TGTGCCACCAGTGATAGCTGGACTAACCCTAACAATGAGCAGTTCTTC. This encodes CATSDSWTNPNNEQFF.

This clonotype came up many times. V gene TRBV7-2 combines with J gene TRBJ2-1; 9 bases fit TRBD2. The CDR3 runs 14 residues. CDR1 and CDR2 from the germline V gene are SGHTA and FQGNSA. V trimming: 2 bases; J trimming: 9 bases; junction bases outside the gene matches: 5. CDR3 sequence reads: CASSLWLAGSEQFF. The CDR3, as DNA: TGTGCCAGCAGCTTATGGCTAGCGGGAAGTGAGCAGTTCTTC.

This clonotype has only a few counts. The V call is TRBV7-3, the J call TRBJ1-4; the match to TRBD1 covers 7 bases. V lost 5 bases to trimming and J lost 6 bases; unmatched junction nucleotides: 6. The length of the CDR3 is 14 residues. The germline CDR1 and CDR2 sequences are SGHTA and FQGTGA. The CDR3 region is CASSLDRRDEKLFF. CDR3 in DNA: TGTGCCAGCAGCCTGGACAGGAGGGATGAAAAACTGTTTTTT. Full variable domain (missing parts from reference TRBV7-3 and TRBJ1-4): GAGVSQTPSNKVTEKGKYVELRCDPISGHTALYWYRQSLGQGPEFLIYFQGTGAADDSGLPNDRFFAVRPEGSVSTLKIQRTERGDSAVYLCASSLDRRDEKLFFGSGTQLSVL.

This clonotype was seen a few times. The genes are TRBV29-1 and TRBJ2-3; D could derive from TRBD1 or TRBD2 (5 bases each). This CDR3 region has 17 residues. V was cut by 6 bases and J by 2 bases, with 24 bases left in between. Germline CDR1 reads SQVTM; CDR2 reads ANQGSEA. The CDR3 loop is CSVLGYSDLGTTDTQYF. CDR3 coding DNA: TGCAGCGTCCTGGGGTACAGTGATTTGGGGACCACAGATACGCAGTATTTT.

This clonotype appeared a few times. The rearrangement joins TRBV30 to TRBJ2-5, with 8 positions matching TRBD1. From germline, CDR1 is GTSNPN and CDR2 SVGIG (reference sequence). This CDR3 comprises 14 residues. Trimming took 5 bases from V and 2 from J; bases not matched to a gene: 7. In DNA form, the CDR3 reads TGTGCCTGGGGACAGGGAAAAGGTCAAGAGACCCAGTACTTC. Translating it yields CAWGQGKGQETQYF.